This TCR beta chain was sequenced for a study of synovial regulatory T cells in juvenile arthritis (dated by TCRdb to between 2014 and 2017). About the study as a whole: Of the sequenced patients, three were therapy-naive, one was treated with methotrexate plus infliximab, several were treated with methotrexate, and one lacked treatment information. Using matched patient samples, the researchers compared TCRbeta CDR3 repertoires across three groups: blood iaTreg cells, other blood Treg cells and synovial fluid Treg cells. Effector T cell subsets were also sequenced in the study cohort for comparisons, but only blood and synovial fluid Treg cells are covered by the Treg dataset alone. TCR repertoire comparisons included Treg and Teff subsets from 11 JIA patients with active disease. What the research found in general, with its limitations: Lower TCR diversity was observed in blood iaTreg cells than in other blood Treg cells, consistent with antigen-driven expansion. Synovial Treg cells shared more CDR3 sequences with iaTreg cells than with other blood Treg cells; Chao-Jaccard similarity confirmed closer relation. iaTreg TCR repertoires were found to be largely private across patients and to partially overlap with synovial Teff and blood CPL repertoires.

The CDR3 covers 14 residues, taking in both the cysteine and the phenylalanine. No DNA is given. As encoded in the germline V gene, CDR1 is SGHDT while CDR2 is YYEEEE. A remark on this clone: The antigen it binds to is not known.

Receptor amplification or capture employed the immunoSEQ multiplex PCR assay. Adaptive Biotechnologies carried out the TCRbeta CDR3 sequencing. Turning to the authors' computational methods: To assess repertoire similarity, the researchers used the Chao-modified Jaccard index along with median clonotype overlap taken from 200 random subsamples at equal sample size. Similarity analyses used either productive nucleotide sequences or in silico-translated amino acid sequences. To compare repertoires, the researchers applied hierarchical clustering with single linkage as well as t-SNE, based on Chao-modified Jaccard distances. Repertoire diversity was measured with the Renyi index after sample size normalisation across a range of alpha values. TCRdb limited this immuneACCESS table to in-frame rearrangements with V and J called. A share of clones is missing; checked studies link under half to unresolved V genes, and the rest is unexplained. The V and J calls and clone size are taken from that table; D and trimming were inferred from the DNA. This specimen's table enumerates about 10,000 clones. The ten biggest clones cover less than 1% of the sample.

TCR repertoires were obtained from approximately eleven juvenile idiopathic arthritis patients with active disease who had not reached inactive disease, of whom 3 were polyarticular and 8 were oligoarticular. A median age of roughly 12 years (range roughly 2.1-25) and a median disease duration of around seven years (range 0.2-19.1) were recorded for the TCR-sequenced patients. The samples used for TCR repertoire analysis were collected at two centres in Italy. Peripheral blood mononuclear cells were isolated by Histopaque-1077 density gradient and cryopreserved in roughly 90% FCS with around 10% DMSO.

Recombination linked TRBV5-6 to TRBJ1-6; the TCRdb D gene call, TRBD1, has no DNA to confirm it. This clonotype was sampled from a donor younger than 30 with juvenile idiopathic arthritis. What was sequenced was Treg cells from blood. The cell subset or site label on this specimen signifies: remaining (HLA-DR-negative) circulating blood Treg cells. Here the CDR3 is given as CASSFGQGWSPLHF.